This T cell receptor beta chain was identified during a study of cytomegalovirus exposure and HLA in healthy donors. Overall study findings and caveats: Cytomegalovirus-associated TCR beta chains were listed, numbering more than 150. Analysis was carried out at a later point, and it linked a missense DCLRE1C variant to TCR beta V- and J-gene trimming.

This clone has only a few counts. Antigen: not known. The PCR was carried out with 60 Vbeta primers and 13 Jbeta primers. Using immunoSEQ multiplex PCR, the repertoire was profiled, and TCRdb retains in-frame clones only, with some absent. Altogether some 150,000 clones are present, 64% being singletons, with the ten largest covering around 2.9%. Looked up from germline, CDR1 is MGHRA and CDR2 is YSYEKL. The V and J ends lost 3 bases and 4 bases, in that order; junction bases with no gene match: 6. The CDR3 is 16 residues long. The V call is TRBV4-1, the J call TRBJ2-7; 13 bases match TRBD2. The origin of this receptor is a woman aged 25 to 39 in good health and CMV-seropositive. The sample taken for sequencing was PBMCs. DNA of the CDR3: TGCGCCAGCAGCCACGGACCGGGACTAGCGGGGTACGAGCAGTACTTC. Translating it yields CASSHGPGLAGYEQYF.